A single sample is the source of the 26 T cell receptor beta chains below, sequenced in a study of OX40 agonist ivuxolimab in advanced cancers. Only in-frame clones appear in the TCRdb table, and some are missing; sequencing was by immunoSEQ multiplex PCR. This repertoire shows tens of thousands of clones, 87% found once; its top ten account for around 15%. Material: CD4+ or CD8+ T cells sorted from blood, obtained in a trial of the OX40 agonist ivuxolimab. Receptors originate from an adult with an advanced solid tumor such as melanoma, head and neck, liver or kidney cancer.

V usage is TRBV19 and J usage is TRBJ2-3, with D maybe TRBD2 (5 bases). The length of the CDR3 is 14 residues. Trimming took 6 bases from V and 1 from J, leaving 11 bases between them. Germline CDR1 and CDR2: LNHDA and SQIVND (reference sequence). Written as DNA, the CDR3 is TGTGCCAGTAGCCCGCGGGCAGGCACAGATACGCAGTATTTT. Protein sequence: CASSPRAGTDTQYF.

The chain couples TRBV19 to TRBJ1-1; no definite D call. CDR3 length: 15 amino acids. CDR1 is LNHDA and CDR2 is SQIVND in the germline V gene (reference sequence). The V end lost 9 bases, the J end lost 1 base, and 18 bases lay between the germline ends. As DNA, the CDR3 is TGTGCCAGACGACCCGCCGGCCGGCGGAACACTGAAGCTTTCTTT. It encodes CARRPAGRRNTEAFF.

The chain recombines TRBV19 with TRBJ2-7, with 9 bases that match TRBD2. CDR1 is LNHDA, CDR2 SQIVND, per germline (reference sequence). Trimming at V came to 3 bases and at J to 5 bases, leaving 5 bases not matched to a gene. The CDR3 has 14 residues. The CDR3 reads CASSMSGRRNEQYF. The CDR3 coding sequence is TGTGCCAGTAGTATGAGCGGGAGGAGGAACGAGCAGTACTTC.

This chain links TRBV19 with TRBJ2-1; no firm D call. The CDR3 runs 16 residues. V was cut by 5 bases and J by 0 bases, with 14 bases left in between. CDR1 and CDR2 (germline): LNHDA, SQIVND (reference sequence). CDR3 protein: CASSPSYSSSYNEQFF. DNA of the CDR3: TGTGCCAGTAGTCCCTCTTACTCCAGCTCCTACAATGAGCAGTTCTTC.

The chain is built from TRBV5-6 and TRBJ2-7; 8 bases agree with TRBD2. Trimming removed 4 bases from V and 3 bases from J; junction bases left unmatched: 9. The V gene's germline CDR1 is SGHDT and CDR2 YYEEEE. This CDR3 comprises 15 residues. CDR3 loop: CASSRRWTSSYEQYF. The DNA of the CDR3 is TGTGCCAGCAGCCGCAGGTGGACTAGCAGCTACGAGCAGTACTTC.

This clone showed up just once. The rearrangement uses TRBV5-1 and TRBJ2-1, with a possible D match to TRBD2 (6 bases). Germline V gene lookup returns CDR1 SGHRS and CDR2 YFSETQ. The length of the CDR3 is 15 residues. V lost 7 bases to trimming and J lost 1 base, with 15 bases between them. CDR3 bases: TGCGCCAGCTCCACCCGGGGGACTTCCTACAATGAGCAGTTCTTC. It yields the protein CASSTRGTSYNEQFF.

The rearrangement joins TRBV30 to TRBJ2-3; 9 positions match TRBD1. The CDR3 contains 14 residues. CDR1 and CDR2 from the germline V gene are GTSNPN and SVGIG (reference sequence). V lost 6 bases, J lost 4 bases, and 8 bases stayed unmatched. The DNA of the CDR3 is TGTGCCTGCAAACCGGGACAGGGTCCAGATACGCAGTATTTT. Its translation: CACKPGQGPDTQYF.

The rearrangement uses TRBV6-1 and TRBJ1-2; D not certain. Germline values: CDR1 MNHNS, CDR2 SASEGT. CDR3 length equals 14 residues. The V and J ends lost 4 bases and 3 bases respectively, with 12 bases between them. CDR3 bases: TGTGCCAGCAGTGCGGGTCCCCTTTACTATGGCTACACCTTC. As protein: CASSAGPLYYGYTF.

The genes are TRBV18 and TRBJ1-6, with TRBD1 matching over 8 bases. Germline V gene sequence: CDR1 KGHSH, CDR2 LQKENI. V lost 0 bases to trimming and J lost 0 bases; unmatched junction nucleotides: 7. CDR3 size: 19 residues. For the CDR3, the DNA is TGTGCCAGCTCACCACCGGGACAGGCTCTGAGCTCCTATAATTCACCCCTCCACTTT. It yields the protein CASSPPGQALSSYNSPLHF.

V gene TRBV6-5 combines with J gene TRBJ2-7; possibly TRBD2 for D (6 bases). This CDR3 contains 13 residues. V was trimmed by 10 bases and J by 4 bases, leaving 17 bases between them. Germline CDR1 is MNHEY and CDR2 is SVGAGI. CDR3 amino acids: CATRTGTLYEQYF. The DNA of the CDR3 is TGTGCCACAAGGACCGGGACTCTATACGAGCAGTACTTC.

The chain recombines TRBV6-6 with TRBJ1-5; TRBD1 might be the D (6 bases). This CDR3 has 11 amino acids. Trimming removed 2 bases at V and 13 bases at J, with 9 bases between. Germline V gives CDR1 MNHNY, CDR2 SVGAGI (reference sequence). The CDR3 here is CASSYGTTQHF. The CDR3, as DNA: TGTGCCAGCAGTTACGGGACAACTCAGCATTTT.

This clone was recorded only once. The chain employs TRBV27 and TRBJ2-3; D unclear. CDR3 length equals 13 residues. V was trimmed by 8 bases and J by 0 bases, leaving 9 bases between them. Per the germline V gene, CDR1 is MNHEY and CDR2 is SMNVEV (reference sequence). CDR3 amino acids: CASRKTSTDTQYF. The DNA for the CDR3 is TGTGCCAGCCGCAAGACTAGCACAGATACGCAGTATTTT.

The gene calls are TRBV12-5 and TRBJ2-5, with 11 bases that match TRBD2. The CDR3 totals 15 residues. Losses at the gene ends were 6 bases for V and 5 bases for J; bases not matched to a gene: 8. The germline V gene encodes CDR1 LGHNT and CDR2 FRNRAP. The CDR3 DNA is TGTGCTAGTGGGCCACTAGCGGGAGTATGGGAGACCCAGTACTTC. It yields the protein CASGPLAGVWETQYF.

The V and J genes are TRBV5-4 and TRBJ1-1; D is uncertain. There are 12 residues in the CDR3. Per germline, CDR1 SGHNT and CDR2 YYREEE (reference sequence). V was shortened by 2 bases and J by 6 bases, with 8 bases between the two germline ends. This CDR3 reads CASSFGSAEAFF. In DNA, the CDR3 is TGTGCCAGCAGCTTTGGGTCAGCTGAAGCTTTCTTT.

For the CDR3, the DNA is TGTGCCAGTAGTATTTCTGGGGGGCGCATGAATCAGCCCCAGCATTTT. This codes for CASSISGGRMNQPQHF. The chain uses TRBV19 and TRBJ1-5; tentative D call: TRBD1 (6 bases). The CDR3 contains 16 residues. V lost 3 bases to trimming and J lost 4 bases, with 16 bases between them. CDR1 is LNHDA, CDR2 SQIVND, per germline (reference sequence).

The V and J genes are TRBV7-8 and TRBJ2-1; possibly TRBD1 or TRBD2 for D (7 bases each). Deletions cut 0 bases from V and 5 bases from J, with 17 bases between. CDR1 is SGHVS and CDR2 is FQNEAQ in the germline V gene. The CDR3 runs to 17 residues. The CDR3 sequence is CASSLAFRGRENNEQFF. In DNA, the CDR3 is TGTGCCAGCAGCTTAGCATTTAGGGGGCGGGAGAACAATGAGCAGTTCTTC.

This chain connects TRBV7-8 to TRBJ2-7; D is unresolved. CDR1 SGHVS and CDR2 FQNEAQ come from the germline V gene. Trimming cost V 8 bases and J 2 bases, with 13 bases left between them. The length of the CDR3 is 13 residues. Written as DNA, the CDR3 is TGTGCCAGCGCGGTGGTAGCTCCCTACGAGCAGTACTTC. Its protein product is CASAVVAPYEQYF.

The J gene is TRBJ2-7, the V gene TRBV6-1; a weak D match, TRBD2 (5 bases). Trimming cost V 2 bases and J 3 bases, with 8 bases left between them. This CDR3 has 13 amino acids. The germline CDR1 and CDR2 sequences are MNHNS and SASEGT. CDR3 nucleotide sequence: TGTGCCAGCAGTGAAAGGGAGAGCTACGAGCAGTACTTC. It translates to CASSERESYEQYF.

This clone has just one count. This sequence joins TRBV7-9 and TRBJ2-1; 7 bases are a match to TRBD2. V lost 4 bases, J lost 6 bases, and 9 bases stayed unmatched. Germline V gene lookup returns CDR1 SEHNR and CDR2 FQNEAQ (reference sequence). This CDR3 is built from 15 residues. The CDR3 DNA follows: TGTGCCAGCAGCTCTAGCACTAGCGCGATCAATGAGCAGTTCTTC. It codes for CASSSSTSAINEQFF.

The J gene is TRBJ2-7, the V gene TRBV2; D uncertain. The CDR3 has 14 amino acids. V lost 2 bases and J 3 bases, leaving 11 bases between the germline ends. Germline V lookup: CDR1 SNHLY, CDR2 FYNNEI. CDR3 region: CASSERQNIYEQYF. The CDR3 DNA follows: TGTGCCAGCAGTGAACGGCAGAATATCTACGAGCAGTACTTC.

The chain has TRBV4-1 and TRBJ1-4; no reliable D call. The CDR3 is made up of 15 amino acids. Germline values: CDR1 MGHRA, CDR2 YSYEKL. The V end was cut by 3 bases, the J end by 8 bases, with 16 bases between. In DNA, the CDR3 is TGCGCCAGCAGCCAGGAGACCCCTCAAGGGGAAAAACTGTTTTTT. It specifies CASSQETPQGEKLFF.

This CDR3 reads CASSRGGSSYNEQFF. CDR3 bases: TGTGCCAGTAGTAGGGGCGGGAGCTCCTACAATGAGCAGTTCTTC. This chain joins TRBV19 and TRBJ2-1, with TRBD2 identical over 7 bases. The CDR3 loop spans 15 amino acids. Per the germline V gene, CDR1 is LNHDA and CDR2 is SQIVND (reference sequence). The V gene end was trimmed by 4 bases and the J gene end by 0 bases; junction bases not matched to a gene: 3.

The rearrangement joins TRBV28 to TRBJ1-4; the D is unclear. The CDR3 has 12 amino acids. V lost 5 bases, J lost 5 bases, and 6 bases lay in between. Germline lookup yields CDR1 MDHEN and CDR2 SYDVKM. CDR3 DNA: TGTGCCAGCAGTACCAGGAATGAAAAACTGTTTTTT. Its protein is CASSTRNEKLFF.

This rearrangement joins TRBV4-1 to TRBJ1-1; D unclear. Germline V CDR1 and CDR2: MGHRA, YSYEKL. This CDR3 has 16 amino acids. V was trimmed by 1 base and J by 5 bases, leaving 17 bases between them. The CDR3 loop is CASSQARILRRTEAFF. The CDR3 DNA sequence: TGCGCCAGCAGCCAAGCTCGGATTCTCCGGAGGACTGAAGCTTTCTTT.

The rearrangement links TRBV7-9 to TRBJ2-5, with 8 bases that match TRBD1. V shed 5 bases and J 4 bases; nucleotides not matched to a gene: 9. CDR3 length: 15 residues. Germline lookup yields CDR1 SEHNR and CDR2 FQNEAQ (reference sequence). The DNA of the CDR3 is TGTGCCAGCAGCCCGACAGGGGCCCACGTAGAGACCCAGTACTTC. It yields the protein CASSPTGAHVETQYF.

This rearrangement joins TRBV11-2 to TRBJ2-7; 11 bases match TRBD1. Germline assignment: CDR1 SGHAT and CDR2 FQNNGV. Trimming at V came to 3 bases and at J to 0 bases, leaving 4 bases not matched to a gene. The CDR3 covers 16 residues. The CDR3 nucleotides read TGTGCCAGCAGCTTCGGGGACAGGGGGTTCTCCTACGAGCAGTACTTC. This translates into CASSFGDRGFSYEQYF.